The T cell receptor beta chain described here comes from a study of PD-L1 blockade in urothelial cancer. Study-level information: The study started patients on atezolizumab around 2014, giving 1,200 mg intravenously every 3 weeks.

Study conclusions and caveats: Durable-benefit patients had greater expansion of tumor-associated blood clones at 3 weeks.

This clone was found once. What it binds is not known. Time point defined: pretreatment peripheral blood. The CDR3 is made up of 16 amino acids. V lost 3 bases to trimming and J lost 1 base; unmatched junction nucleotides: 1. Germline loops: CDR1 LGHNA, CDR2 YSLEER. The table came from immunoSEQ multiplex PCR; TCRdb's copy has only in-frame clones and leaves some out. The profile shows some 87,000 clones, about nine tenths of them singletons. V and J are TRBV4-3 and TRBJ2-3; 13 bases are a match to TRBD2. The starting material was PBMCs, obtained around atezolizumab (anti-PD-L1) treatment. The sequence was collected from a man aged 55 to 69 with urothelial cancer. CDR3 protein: CASSQGLAGRTDTQYF. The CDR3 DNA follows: TGCGCCAGCAGCCAGGGACTAGCGGGGCGCACAGATACGCAGTATTTT.